This T cell receptor beta chain originates from a study of spatial heterogeneity in lung cancer. Study-wide findings and caveats: Expanded alpha and beta TCR counts within tumors tracked tumor mutation counts.

As to time point: sample taken at primary tumor resection. TCRdb reprocessed the 5' RACE reads via MiXCR and lists one record per CDR3 protein. In the table there are around 18,000 distinct CDR3 sequences, 7% of which are singletons. This clonotype was counted at least ten times. Its antigen is undetermined. The CDR3 length is 15 residues. CDR1 is GTSNPN, CDR2 SVGIG, per germline (reference sequence). Trimming removed 3 bases at V and 0 bases at J, with 11 bases between. The source of this sequence is a female donor with early-stage non-small cell lung cancer. The chain has TRBV30 and TRBJ2-2, with TRBD1 as a possible D gene (5 bases). Sequences were derived from lung tumor tissue, sampled at surgery. The DNA of the CDR3 is TGTGCCTGGAGGAAAGGGGATACGAACACCGGGGAGCTGTTTTTT. Translation: CAWRKGDTNTGELFF.